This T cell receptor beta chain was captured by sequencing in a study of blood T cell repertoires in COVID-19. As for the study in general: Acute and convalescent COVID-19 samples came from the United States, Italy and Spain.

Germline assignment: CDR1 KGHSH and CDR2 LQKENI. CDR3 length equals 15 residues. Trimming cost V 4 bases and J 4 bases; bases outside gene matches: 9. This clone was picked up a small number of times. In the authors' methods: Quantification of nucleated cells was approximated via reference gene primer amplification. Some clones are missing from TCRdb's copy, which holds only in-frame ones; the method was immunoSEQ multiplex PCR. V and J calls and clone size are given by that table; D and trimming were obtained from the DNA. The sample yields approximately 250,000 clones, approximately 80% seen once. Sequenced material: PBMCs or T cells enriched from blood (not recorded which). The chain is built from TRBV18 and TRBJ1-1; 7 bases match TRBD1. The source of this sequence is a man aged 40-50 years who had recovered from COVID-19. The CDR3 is CASSQKTGIPTEAFF. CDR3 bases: TGTGCCAGCTCACAGAAGACAGGGATTCCCACTGAAGCTTTCTTT. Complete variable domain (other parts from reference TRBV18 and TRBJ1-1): NAGVMQNPRHLVRRRGQEARLRCSPMKGHSHVYWYRQLPEEGLKFMVYLQKENIIDESGMPKERFSAEFPKEGPSILRIQQVVRGDSAAYFCASSQKTGIPTEAFFGQGTRLTVV.